These 8 T cell receptor beta chains were sequenced from one sample in a study of monozygotic twins with inflammatory bowel disease. TCRdb re-called the 5' RACE reads and catalogs CDR3 proteins one per entry, DNA excluded. There are 150,000 or so distinct CDR3 sequences in the sample, with 7.4% held by the top ten. Input material: blood. The receptors originated from a human donor with ulcerative colitis or Crohn's disease, or a healthy co-twin of an affected twin (not recorded which).

J is TRBJ2-1 and V is TRBV30. The CDR3 length is 13 residues. Germline values: CDR1 GTSNPN, CDR2 SVGIG (reference sequence). Here the CDR3 reads CAWSVVSYNEQFF.

The rearrangement joins TRBV28 to TRBJ2-3; TCRdb's D call of TRBD2 is untestable without DNA. CDR3 length: 18 amino acids. Germline V lookup: CDR1 MDHEN, CDR2 SYDVKM. This CDR3 is CASSLPGTSGRAVDTQYF.

The V gene is TRBV28, the J gene TRBJ2-7. This CDR3 has 12 amino acids. Germline CDR1 is MDHEN and CDR2 is SYDVKM. The CDR3 reads CASSTKPYEQYF.

The rearrangement joins TRBV24-1 to TRBJ2-7; the TRBD1 assignment by TCRdb is unverifiable without DNA. Germline CDR1 and CDR2: KGHDR and SFDVKD. The CDR3 consists of 13 residues. CDR3 sequence: CATGAVGSYEQYF.

The chain combines TRBV11-2 with TRBJ2-3; TCRdb calls TRBD2, which cannot be checked without DNA. This CDR3 has 18 amino acids. Germline CDR1 is SGHAT and CDR2 is FQNNGV. The CDR3 sequence: CASSLVGLAGGRTDTQYF.

This chain uses TRBV5-1 with TRBJ1-6; TCRdb designates TRBD1, a call that cannot be tested without DNA. The CDR3 length is 16 residues. CDR1 SGHRS and CDR2 YFSETQ come from the germline V gene. CDR3 in amino acids: CASSFWGQADNSPLHF. The full variable domain, its missing parts supplied by reference TRBV5-1 and TRBJ1-6, is KAGVTQTPRYLIKTRGQQVTLSCSPISGHRSVSWYQQTPGQGLQFLFEYFSETQRNKGNFPGRFSGRQFSNSRSEMNVSTLELGDSALYLCASSFWGQADNSPLHFGNGTRLTVT.

V and J are TRBV21-1 and TRBJ1-1; TCRdb selects TRBD1, and the lack of DNA leaves this call unchecked. TRBV21-1 is reported as a pseudogene. The CDR3 totals 13 residues. CDR3: CASSTRQGCEAFF.

The chain carries TRBV7-3 and TRBJ2-1; TCRdb outputs TRBD1, but without DNA this stays unchecked. Germline V CDR1 and CDR2: SGHTA, FQGTGA. CDR3 length equals 14 residues. Here the CDR3 reads CASSSRTGPNEQFF.